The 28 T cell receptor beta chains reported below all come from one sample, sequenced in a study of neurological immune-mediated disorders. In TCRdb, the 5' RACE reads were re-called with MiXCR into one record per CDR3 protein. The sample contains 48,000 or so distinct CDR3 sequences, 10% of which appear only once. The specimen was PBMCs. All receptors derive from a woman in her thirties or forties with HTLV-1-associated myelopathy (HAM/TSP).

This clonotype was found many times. The CDR3 coding sequence is TGTGCCAGCAGTTATCGAAGGGATGCCTCTGCTACCAAAAACATTCAGTACTTC. Its protein is CASSYRRDASATKNIQYF. The chain combines TRBV6-2 or TRBV6-3 with TRBJ2-4, with D uncertain. The CDR3 extends over 18 amino acids. Trimming removed 3 bases at V and 2 bases at J, with 20 bases between. The germline V gene encodes CDR1 MNHEY and CDR2 SVGEGT.

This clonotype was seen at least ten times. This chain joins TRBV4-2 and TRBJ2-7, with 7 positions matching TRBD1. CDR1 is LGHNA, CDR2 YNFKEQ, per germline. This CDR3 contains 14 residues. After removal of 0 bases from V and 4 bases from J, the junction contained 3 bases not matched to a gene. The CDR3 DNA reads TGTGCCAGCAGCCAAGATCCGACAGGGTACGAGCAGTACTTC. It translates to CASSQDPTGYEQYF.

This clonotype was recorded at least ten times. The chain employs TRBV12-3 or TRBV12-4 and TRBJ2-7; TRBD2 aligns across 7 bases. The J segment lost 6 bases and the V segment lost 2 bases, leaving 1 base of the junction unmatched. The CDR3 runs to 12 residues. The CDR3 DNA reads TGTGCCAGCAGTTTATGGGGGGGCGAGCAGTACTTC. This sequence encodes CASSLWGGEQYF.

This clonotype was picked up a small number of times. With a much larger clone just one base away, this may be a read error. The CDR3: CASSLALSQPQYF. The CDR3 region has the DNA TGTGCCAGCAGTTTAGCGCTATCCCAGCCCCAGTATTTT. The chain carries TRBV12-3 or TRBV12-4 and TRBJ1-5, with D unresolved. TRBJ2-3 explains the end of the DNA better; the J call may be wrong. This CDR3 is built from 13 residues.

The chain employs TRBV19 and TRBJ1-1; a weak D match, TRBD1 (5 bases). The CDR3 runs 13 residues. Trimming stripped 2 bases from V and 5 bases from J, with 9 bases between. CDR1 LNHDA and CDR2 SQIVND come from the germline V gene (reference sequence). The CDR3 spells CASSIRGRTEAFF. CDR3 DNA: TGTGCCAGTAGTATAAGGGGAAGGACTGAAGCTTTCTTT. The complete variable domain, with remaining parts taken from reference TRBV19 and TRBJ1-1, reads DGGITQSPKYLFRKEGQNVTLSCEQNLNHDAMYWYRQDPGQGLRLIYYSQIVNDFQKGDIAEGYSVSREKKESFPLTVTSAQKNPTAFYLCASSIRGRTEAFFGQGTRLTVV.

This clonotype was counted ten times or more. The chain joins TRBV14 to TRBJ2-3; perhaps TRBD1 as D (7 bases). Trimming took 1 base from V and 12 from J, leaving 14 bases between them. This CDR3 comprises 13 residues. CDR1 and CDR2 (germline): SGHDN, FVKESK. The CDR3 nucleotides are TGTGCCAGCAGCCAAGGCCAGGGGGGCCCCCAGTATTTT. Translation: CASSQGQGGPQYF.

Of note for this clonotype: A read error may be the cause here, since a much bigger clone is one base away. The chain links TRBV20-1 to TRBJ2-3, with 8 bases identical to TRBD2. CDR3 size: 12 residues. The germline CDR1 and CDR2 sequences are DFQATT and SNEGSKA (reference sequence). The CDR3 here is CSAGGDTDTQYF. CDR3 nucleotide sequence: TGCAGCGCGGGGGGTGACACAGATACGCAGTATTTT.

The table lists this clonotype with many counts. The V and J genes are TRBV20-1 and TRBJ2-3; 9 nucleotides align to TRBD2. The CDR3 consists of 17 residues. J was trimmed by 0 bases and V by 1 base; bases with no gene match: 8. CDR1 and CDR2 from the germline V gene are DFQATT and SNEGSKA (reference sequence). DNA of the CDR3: TGCAGTGCTAGAGCTCCCTTAGCGGGGGAAAGCACAGATACGCAGTATTTT. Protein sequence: CSARAPLAGESTDTQYF.

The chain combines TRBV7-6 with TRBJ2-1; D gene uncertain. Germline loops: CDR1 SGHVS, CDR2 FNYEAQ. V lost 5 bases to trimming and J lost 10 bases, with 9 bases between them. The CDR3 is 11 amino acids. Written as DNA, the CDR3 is TGTGCCAGCAGCGAATACAGCGAGCAGTTCTTC. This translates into CASSEYSEQFF.

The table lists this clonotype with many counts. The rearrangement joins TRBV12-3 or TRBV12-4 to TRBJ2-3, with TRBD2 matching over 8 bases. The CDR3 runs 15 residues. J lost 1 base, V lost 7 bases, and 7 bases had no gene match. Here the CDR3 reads CASTQRGIGTDTQYF. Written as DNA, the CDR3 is TGTGCCAGCACGCAGCGGGGGATCGGCACAGATACGCAGTATTTT.

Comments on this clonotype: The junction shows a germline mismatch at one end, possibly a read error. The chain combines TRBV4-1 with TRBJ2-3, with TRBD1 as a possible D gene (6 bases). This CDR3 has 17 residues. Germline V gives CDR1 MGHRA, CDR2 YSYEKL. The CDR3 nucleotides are TGCGCCAGCAGTCCAGGGGTCCTCGCCTCTCGCACAAATACGCAGTATTTT. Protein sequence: CASSPGVLASRTNTQYF.

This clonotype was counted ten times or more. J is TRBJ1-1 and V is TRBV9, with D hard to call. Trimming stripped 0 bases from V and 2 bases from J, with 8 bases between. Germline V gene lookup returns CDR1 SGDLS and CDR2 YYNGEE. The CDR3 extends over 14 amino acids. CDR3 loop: CASSVDPYNTEAFF. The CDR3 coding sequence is TGTGCCAGCAGCGTAGATCCTTATAACACTGAAGCTTTCTTT.

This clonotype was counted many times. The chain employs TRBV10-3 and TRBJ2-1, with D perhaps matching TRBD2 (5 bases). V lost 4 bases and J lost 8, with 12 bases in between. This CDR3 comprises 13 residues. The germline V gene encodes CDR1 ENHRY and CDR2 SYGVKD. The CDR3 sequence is CAISGLAPDEQFF. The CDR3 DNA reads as TGTGCCATCAGTGGCCTAGCCCCTGATGAGCAGTTCTTC.

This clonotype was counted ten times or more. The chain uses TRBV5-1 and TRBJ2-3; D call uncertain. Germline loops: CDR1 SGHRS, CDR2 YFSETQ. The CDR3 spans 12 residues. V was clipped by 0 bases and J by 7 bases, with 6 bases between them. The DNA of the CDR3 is TGCGCCAGCAGCTTGGTAGGGAATACGCAGTATTTT. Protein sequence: CASSLVGNTQYF. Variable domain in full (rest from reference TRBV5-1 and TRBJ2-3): KAGVTQTPRYLIKTRGQQVTLSCSPISGHRSVSWYQQTPGQGLQFLFEYFSETQRNKGNFPGRFSGRQFSNSRSEMNVSTLELGDSALYLCASSLVGNTQYFGPGTRLTVL.

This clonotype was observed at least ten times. The CDR3 DNA is TGTGCCAGTAGTATTGGGAGCTCCTACAATGAGCAGTTCTTC. Translating gives CASSIGSSYNEQFF. The rearrangement joins TRBV19 to TRBJ2-1; possible D gene TRBD2, 5 bases. Per germline, CDR1 LNHDA and CDR2 SQIVND (reference sequence). V was pared by 3 bases and J by 0 bases, with 6 bases between. The CDR3 sequence is 14 residues long.

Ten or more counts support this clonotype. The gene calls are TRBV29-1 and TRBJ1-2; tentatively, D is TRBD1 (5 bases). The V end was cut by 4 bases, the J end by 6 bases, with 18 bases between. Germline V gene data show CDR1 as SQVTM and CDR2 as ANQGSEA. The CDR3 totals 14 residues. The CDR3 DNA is TGCAGCGTTGTCCCCCGGACAACCCGTGATGGCTACACCTTC. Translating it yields CSVVPRTTRDGYTF.

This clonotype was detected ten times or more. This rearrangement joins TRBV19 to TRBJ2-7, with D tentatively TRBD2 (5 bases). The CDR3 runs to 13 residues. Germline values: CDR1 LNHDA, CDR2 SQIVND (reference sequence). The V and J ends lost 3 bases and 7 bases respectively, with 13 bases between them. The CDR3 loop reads CASSIQTIGEQYF. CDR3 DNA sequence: TGTGCCAGTAGTATCCAGACTATAGGGGAGCAGTACTTC. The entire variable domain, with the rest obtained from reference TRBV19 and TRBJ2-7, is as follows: DGGITQSPKYLFRKEGQNVTLSCEQNLNHDAMYWYRQDPGQGLRLIYYSQIVNDFQKGDIAEGYSVSREKKESFPLTVTSAQKNPTAFYLCASSIQTIGEQYFGPGTRLTVT.

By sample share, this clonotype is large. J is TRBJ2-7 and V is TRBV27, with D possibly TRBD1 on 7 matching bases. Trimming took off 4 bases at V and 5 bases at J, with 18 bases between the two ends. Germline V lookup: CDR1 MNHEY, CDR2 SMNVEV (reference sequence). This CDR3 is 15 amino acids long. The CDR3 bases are TGTGCCAGCAGTTCCCCGCAGGGGGGTCGGGACGAGCAGTACTTC. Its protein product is CASSSPQGGRDEQYF.

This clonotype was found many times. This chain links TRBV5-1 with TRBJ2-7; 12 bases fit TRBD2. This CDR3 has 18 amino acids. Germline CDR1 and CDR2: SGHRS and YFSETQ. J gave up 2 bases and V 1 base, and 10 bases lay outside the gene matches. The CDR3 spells CASSLTSGGNTRTYEQYF. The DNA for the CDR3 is TGCGCCAGCAGCTTGACTAGCGGGGGGAACACGAGGACCTACGAGCAGTACTTC.

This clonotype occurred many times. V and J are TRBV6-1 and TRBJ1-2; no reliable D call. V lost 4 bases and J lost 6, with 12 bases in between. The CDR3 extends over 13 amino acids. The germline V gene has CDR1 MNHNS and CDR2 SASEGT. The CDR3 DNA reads TGTGCCAGCAGTGTTCCCTACCAGAATGGCTACACCTTC. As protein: CASSVPYQNGYTF.

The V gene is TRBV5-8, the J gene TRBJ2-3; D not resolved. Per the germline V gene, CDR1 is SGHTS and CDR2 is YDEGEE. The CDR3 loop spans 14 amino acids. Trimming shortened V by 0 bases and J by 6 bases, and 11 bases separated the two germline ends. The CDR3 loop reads CASSLARSRDTQYF. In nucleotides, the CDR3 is TGTGCCAGCAGCTTGGCAAGGAGCAGGGATACGCAGTATTTT.

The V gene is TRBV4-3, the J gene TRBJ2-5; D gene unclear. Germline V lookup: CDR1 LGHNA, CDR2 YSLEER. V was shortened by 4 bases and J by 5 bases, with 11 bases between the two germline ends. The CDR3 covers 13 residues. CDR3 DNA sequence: TGCGCCAGCAGCCCCCCGGAGTGGGAGACCCAGTACTTC. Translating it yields CASSPPEWETQYF.

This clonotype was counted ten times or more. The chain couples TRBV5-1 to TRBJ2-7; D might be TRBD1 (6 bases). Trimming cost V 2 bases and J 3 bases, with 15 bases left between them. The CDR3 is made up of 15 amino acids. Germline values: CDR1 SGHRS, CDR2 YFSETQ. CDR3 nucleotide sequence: TGCGCCAGCAGCTTATTAGGGGGTAATGACTACGAGCAGTACTTC. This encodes CASSLLGGNDYEQYF.

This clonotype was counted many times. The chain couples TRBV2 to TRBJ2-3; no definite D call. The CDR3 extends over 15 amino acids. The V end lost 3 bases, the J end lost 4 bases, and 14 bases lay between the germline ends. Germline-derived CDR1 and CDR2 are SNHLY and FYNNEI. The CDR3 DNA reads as TGTGCCAGCAGTGACTACACAACCGGCGCAGATACGCAGTATTTT. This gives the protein CASSDYTTGADTQYF.

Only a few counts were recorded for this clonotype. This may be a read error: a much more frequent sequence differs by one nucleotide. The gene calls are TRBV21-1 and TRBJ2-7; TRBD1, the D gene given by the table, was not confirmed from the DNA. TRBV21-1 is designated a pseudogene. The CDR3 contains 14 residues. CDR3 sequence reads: CANSPGPVVGEQYF. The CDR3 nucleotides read TGTGCCAACAGCCCCGGACCCGTCGTAGGCGAGCAGTACTTC.

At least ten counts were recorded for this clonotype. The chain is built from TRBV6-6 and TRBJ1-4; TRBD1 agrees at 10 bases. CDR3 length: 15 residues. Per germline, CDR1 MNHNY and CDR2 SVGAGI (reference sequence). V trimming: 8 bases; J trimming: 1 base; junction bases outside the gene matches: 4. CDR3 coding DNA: TGTGCCAGCGGGACAGGGGCAGTAACTAATGAAAAACTGTTTTTT. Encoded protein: CASGTGAVTNEKLFF.

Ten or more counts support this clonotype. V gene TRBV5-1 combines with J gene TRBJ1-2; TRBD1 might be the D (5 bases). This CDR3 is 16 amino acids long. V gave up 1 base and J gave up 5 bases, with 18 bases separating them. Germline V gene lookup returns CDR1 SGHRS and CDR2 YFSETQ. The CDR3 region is CASSLILNGQSYGYTF. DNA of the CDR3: TGCGCCAGCAGCTTGATTTTGAACGGACAATCTTATGGCTACACCTTC.

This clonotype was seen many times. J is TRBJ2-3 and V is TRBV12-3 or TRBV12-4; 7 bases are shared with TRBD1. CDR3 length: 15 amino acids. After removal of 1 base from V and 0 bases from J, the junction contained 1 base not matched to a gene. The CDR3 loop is CASSLEGASTDTQYF. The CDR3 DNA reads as TGTGCCAGCAGTTTAGAGGGGGCGAGCACAGATACGCAGTATTTT.